These T cell receptor beta chains were read from a single sample in a study of control samples from healthy donors and cancer patients. The table came from immunoSEQ multiplex PCR; TCRdb's copy has only in-frame clones and leaves some out. Among 90,000 to 110,000 clones listed, approximately 83% were seen once. The sample taken for sequencing was blood. The receptor set was obtained from a woman between 50 and 59 years old in good health. The CDR3 runs from the conserved cysteine through the conserved F or W. D genes are given only for firm matches. Clone size appears in some rows only: once, few, many, or a class for an expanded clone.

clone_size	v_call	d_call	j_call	cdr3_aa	cdr3_nt
-	TRBV6-7	TRBD1	TRBJ2-2	CASRTKQGWNTGELFF	TGTGCCAGCAGGACCAAACAGGGGTGGAACACCGGGGAGCTGTTTTTT
-	TRBV7-3	-	TRBJ2-1	CASSSINGEDNEQFF	TGTGCCAGCAGCTCAATTAACGGGGAGGACAATGAGCAGTTCTTC
-	TRBV19	-	TRBJ1-1	CASSIVSGTEAFF	TGTGCCAGTAGTATAGTGTCGGGCACTGAAGCTTTCTTT
-	TRBV4-3	-	TRBJ1-3	CASSQATASGNTIYF	TGCGCCAGCAGCCAAGCGACCGCGTCTGGAAACACCATATATTTT
-	TRBV7-2	-	TRBJ1-2	CASSLGFNYGYTF	TGTGCCAGCAGCTTAGGATTTAACTATGGCTACACCTTC
-	TRBV12-2	-	TRBJ1-6	CASRLETSGFDNSPLHF	TGTGCAAGTCGCTTAGAGACCTCAGGGTTCGATAATTCACCCCTCCACTTT
-	TRBV6-9	-	TRBJ2-5	CASRTGVGETQYF	TGTGCCAGTAGGACTGGTGTGGGGGAGACCCAGTACTTC
-	TRBV21-1	-	TRBJ2-5	CASSPRRETGSYILTYQETQYF	TGTGCCAGCAGCCCCCGGAGGGAGACAGGGAGTTATATTTTAACCTACCAAGAGACCCAGTACTTC
few	TRBV6-2/TRBV6-3	TRBD2	TRBJ2-7	CASSSGLAGRYEQYF	TGTGCCAGCAGTTCAGGACTAGCGGGAAGATACGAGCAGTACTTC
once	TRBV3-1/TRBV3-2	TRBD1	TRBJ1-1	CASSRRDSMNTEAFF	TGTGCCAGCAGCCGACGGGACAGTATGAACACTGAAGCTTTCTTT
-	TRBV5-6	-	TRBJ1-2	CASSPSGTNYGYTF	TGTGCCAGCAGCCCTTCAGGGACTAACTATGGCTACACCTTC
-	TRBV19	TRBD1	TRBJ1-1	CASSVQGADTEAFF	TGTGCCAGTAGTGTACAGGGGGCGGACACTGAAGCTTTCTTT
-	TRBV28	-	TRBJ2-7	CASSLSGTGTYEQYF	TGTGCCAGCAGTTTAAGTGGGACTGGGACCTACGAGCAGTACTTC
-	TRBV5-4	-	TRBJ1-6	CASSYRAVNSPLHF	TGTGCCAGCAGTTACCGGGCCGTTAATTCACCCCTCCACTTT
-	TRBV6-5	TRBD1	TRBJ1-5	CASSTGTGDQPQHF	TGTGCCAGCAGTACCGGGACAGGGGATCAGCCCCAGCATTTT
-	TRBV7-3	-	TRBJ2-5	CASSLTPGPGETQYF	TGTGCCAGCAGCTTAACTCCCGGTCCGGGAGAGACCCAGTACTTC
-	TRBV12-5	TRBD2	TRBJ2-1	CASGLSSSGGALLRVFF	TGTGCTAGTGGTTTGTCCTCTAGCGGGGGGGCATTGTTACGGGTGTTCTTC
few	TRBV6-1	-	TRBJ1-6	CASSEIIGGASPLHF	TGTGCCAGCAGTGAAATCATCGGGGGAGCCTCACCCCTCCACTTT
-	TRBV18	-	TRBJ1-1	CASSAGAINTEAFF	TGTGCCAGCTCGGCAGGGGCGATTAACACTGAAGCTTTCTTT
-	TRBV9	TRBD2	TRBJ2-3	CASSVAGGSKDTQYF	TGTGCCAGCAGCGTAGCGGGGGGGAGTAAAGATACGCAGTATTTT
-	TRBV27	TRBD1	TRBJ1-1	CASSLGQGLNTEAFF	TGTGCCAGCAGTTTAGGACAGGGCCTGAACACTGAAGCTTTCTTT
-	TRBV19	-	TRBJ2-5	CASSTRVQETQYF	TGTGCCAGTAGTACCAGGGTCCAAGAGACCCAGTACTTC
once	TRBV6-5	TRBD1	TRBJ1-3	CASRETGAGNTIYF	TGTGCCAGCAGGGAGACAGGGGCTGGAAACACCATATATTTT
-	TRBV25-1	-	TRBJ1-6	CASSGDPNNSPLHF	TGTGCCAGCAGTGGGGACCCAAATAATTCACCCCTCCACTTT
-	TRBV5-5	-	TRBJ1-3	CASSLVPTLSGNTIYF	TGTGCCAGCAGCTTGGTTCCCACACTCTCTGGAAACACCATATATTTT
-	TRBV27	TRBD1	TRBJ1-6	CASSLKGAGSPLHF	TGTGCCAGCAGTTTAAAGGGGGCTGGTTCACCCCTCCACTTT
few	TRBV28	-	TRBJ2-2	CASSFGLADTGELFF	TGTGCCAGCAGTTTCGGCCTAGCTGACACCGGGGAGCTGTTTTTT